This TCR beta chain was profiled in a study of glioma-infiltrating T cells after dendritic cell vaccination. TCRdb's table, derived via immunoSEQ multiplex PCR, lists solely in-frame clones and lacks some. Among around 67,000 clones, about 86% were seen once, and the ten largest hold 7% to 9.5%. This CDR3 spans 14 amino acids. V lost 4 bases to trimming and J lost 8 bases; unmatched junction nucleotides: 9. Germline V gene data show CDR1 as SGHRS and CDR2 as YFSETQ. This sample comprised blood, obtained before dendritic cell vaccination. J is TRBJ1-2 and V is TRBV5-1; the match to TRBD1 covers 9 bases. The sequence was collected from a human donor with glioblastoma. In DNA, the CDR3 is TGCGCCAGCAGCGACCTGGGGGACAGGGAGGGCTACACCTTC. Translation: CASSDLGDREGYTF.